The clone carrying this T cell receptor beta chain has just a few counts. Its specificity is unknown. The sample is drawn from a study of response to subunit inactivated influenza vaccine. Overall study findings and caveats: A suggestion made by the authors is that each seasonal influenza vaccination recruits few new T cells.

V lost 0 bases and J 6 bases, leaving 9 bases between the germline ends. Per the germline V gene, CDR1 is LGHDT and CDR2 is YNNKEL (reference sequence). The CDR3 length is 15 residues. TCRdb fed the RT-PCR reads into MiXCR, producing one record per CDR3 protein. This sample has 550,000 to 800,000 distinct CDR3 sequences, with approximately 15% found just once. This clonotype originated in a man between 50 and 59 years old who received an inactivated influenza vaccine. The starting material was PBMCs from blood, obtained less than 15 days before vaccination. V and J are TRBV3-1 and TRBJ1-6; possibly TRBD1 for D (5 bases). CDR3 loop: CASSQEPGGNSPLHF. CDR3 nucleotides: TGTGCCAGCAGCCAAGAGCCGGGGGGTAATTCACCCCTCCACTTT.